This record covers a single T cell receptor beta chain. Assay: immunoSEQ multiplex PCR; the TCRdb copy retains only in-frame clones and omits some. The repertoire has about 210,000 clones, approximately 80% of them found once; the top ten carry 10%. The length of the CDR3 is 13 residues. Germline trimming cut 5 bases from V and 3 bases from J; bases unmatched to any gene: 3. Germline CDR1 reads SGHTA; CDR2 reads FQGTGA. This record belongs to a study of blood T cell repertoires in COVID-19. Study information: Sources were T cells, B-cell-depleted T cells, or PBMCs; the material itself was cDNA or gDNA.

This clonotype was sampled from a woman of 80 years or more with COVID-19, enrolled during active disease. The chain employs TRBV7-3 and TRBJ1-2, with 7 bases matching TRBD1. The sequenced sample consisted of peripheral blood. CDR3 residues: CASSPTGDYGYTF. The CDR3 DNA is TGTGCCAGCAGCCCAACAGGGGACTATGGCTACACCTTC.